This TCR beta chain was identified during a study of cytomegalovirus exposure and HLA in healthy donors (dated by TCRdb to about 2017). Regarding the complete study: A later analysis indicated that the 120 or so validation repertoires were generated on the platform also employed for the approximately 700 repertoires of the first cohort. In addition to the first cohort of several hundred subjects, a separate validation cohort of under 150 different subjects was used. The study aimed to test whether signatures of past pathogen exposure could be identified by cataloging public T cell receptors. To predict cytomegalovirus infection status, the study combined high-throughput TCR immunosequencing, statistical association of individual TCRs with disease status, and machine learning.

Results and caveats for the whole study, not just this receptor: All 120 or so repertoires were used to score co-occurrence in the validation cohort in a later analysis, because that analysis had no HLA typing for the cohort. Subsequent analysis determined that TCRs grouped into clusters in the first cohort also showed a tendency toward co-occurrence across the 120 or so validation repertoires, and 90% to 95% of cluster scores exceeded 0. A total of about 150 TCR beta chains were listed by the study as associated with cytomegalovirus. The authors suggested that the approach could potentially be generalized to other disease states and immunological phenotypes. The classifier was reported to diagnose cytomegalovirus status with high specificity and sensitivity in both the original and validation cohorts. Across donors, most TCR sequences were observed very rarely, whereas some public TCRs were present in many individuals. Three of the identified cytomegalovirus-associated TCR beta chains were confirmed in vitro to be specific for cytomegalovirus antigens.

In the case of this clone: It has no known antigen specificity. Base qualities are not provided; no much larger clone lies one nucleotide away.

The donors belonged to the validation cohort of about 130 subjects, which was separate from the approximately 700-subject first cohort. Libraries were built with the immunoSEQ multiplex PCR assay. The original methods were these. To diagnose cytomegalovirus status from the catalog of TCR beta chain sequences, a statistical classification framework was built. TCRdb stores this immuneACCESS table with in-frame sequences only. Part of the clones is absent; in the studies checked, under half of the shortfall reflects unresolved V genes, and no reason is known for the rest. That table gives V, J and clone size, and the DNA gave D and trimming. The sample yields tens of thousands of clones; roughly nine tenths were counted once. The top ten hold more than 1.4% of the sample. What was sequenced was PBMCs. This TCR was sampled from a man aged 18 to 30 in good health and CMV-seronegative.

The base sequence is TGTGCCACCAGTGTTACCTTTGGGGGCGCGAACTATGGCTACACCTTC. This sequence encodes CATSVTFGGANYGYTF. The V and J segments used are TRBV15 and TRBJ1-2; the best D guess is TRBD1, with 6 bases matching. Per the germline V gene (reference sequence), LNHNV is the CDR1 and YYDKDF is the CDR2. Including the terminal cysteine and phenylalanine, the CDR3 comprises 16 residues. Just the 48-base CDR3 DNA is kept, in frame starting at base 1. The germline ends are 19 bases apart after V is trimmed by 6 bases and J by 2 bases.